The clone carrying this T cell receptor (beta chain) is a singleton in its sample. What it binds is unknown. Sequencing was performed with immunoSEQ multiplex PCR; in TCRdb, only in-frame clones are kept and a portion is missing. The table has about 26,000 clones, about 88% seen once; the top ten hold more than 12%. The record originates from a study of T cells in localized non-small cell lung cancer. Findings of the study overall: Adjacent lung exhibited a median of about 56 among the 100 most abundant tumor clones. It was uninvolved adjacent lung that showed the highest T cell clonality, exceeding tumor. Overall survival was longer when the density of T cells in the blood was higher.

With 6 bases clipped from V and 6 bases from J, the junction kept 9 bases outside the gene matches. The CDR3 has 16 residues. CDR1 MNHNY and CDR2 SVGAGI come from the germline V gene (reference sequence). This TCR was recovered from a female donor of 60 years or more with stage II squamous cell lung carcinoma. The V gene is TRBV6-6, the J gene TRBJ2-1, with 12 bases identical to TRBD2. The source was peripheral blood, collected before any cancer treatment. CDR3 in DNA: TGTGCCAGCAGATCTAGCGGGGGGGCGATTGCCAATGAGCAGTTCTTC. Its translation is CASRSSGGAIANEQFF.